This T cell receptor beta chain was profiled in a study of control samples from healthy donors and cancer patients. Germline CDR1 SGHTA, CDR2 FQGTGA. Trimming stripped 2 bases from V and 3 bases from J, with 8 bases between. The CDR3 spans 13 residues. Profiling relied on immunoSEQ multiplex PCR, and the TCRdb table lists in-frame clones only, not all of them. The sample shows just over 150,000 clones, about 90% of them seen only once. Only one count was recorded for this clone. The TCR originated in a man aged 25 to 45 in good health. The material sequenced was blood. J is TRBJ2-7 and V is TRBV7-3; D gene ambiguous. The CDR3: CASSLWANYEQYF. The DNA for the CDR3 is TGTGCCAGCAGCTTATGGGCCAACTACGAGCAGTACTTC.